These 6 T cell receptor beta chains were all obtained from the same sample, sequenced in a study of cytomegalovirus exposure and HLA in healthy donors. The PCR employed 60 Vbeta primers together with 13 Jbeta primers. Generated by immunoSEQ multiplex PCR, the TCRdb table keeps only in-frame clones and is missing some. The sample holds 75,000 to 100,000 clones; about 70% are singletons and the top ten take approximately 3.2%. The sequenced sample consisted of PBMCs. Receptors were obtained from a female donor in good health and CMV-seropositive.

The chain is built from TRBV30 and TRBJ1-2; the D is unclear. The CDR3 sequence is 12 residues long. Germline-derived CDR1 and CDR2 are GTSNPN and SVGIG (reference sequence). The V end was cut by 3 bases, the J end by 5 bases, with 10 bases between. The chain's CDR3 is CAWRQNGYGYTF. The CDR3 region has the DNA TGTGCCTGGAGGCAGAATGGTTATGGCTACACCTTC.

CDR3 loop: CASSLASPERELFF. The CDR3 DNA reads TGCGCCAGCAGCTTGGCGTCACCGGAGCGGGAGCTGTTTTTT. This chain links TRBV5-1 with TRBJ2-2; D unresolved. CDR3 length equals 14 residues. CDR1 is SGHRS and CDR2 is YFSETQ in the germline V gene. Trimming cost V 0 bases and J 9 bases, with 12 bases left between them.

The chain couples TRBV7-9 to TRBJ1-4, with 7 bases lining up with TRBD1. Trimming cost V 3 bases and J 8 bases; bases outside gene matches: 21. CDR1 and CDR2 from the germline V gene are SEHNR and FQNEAQ (reference sequence). There are 19 residues in the CDR3. CDR3 bases: TGTGCCAGCAGCTTTGTAACCTCCGGGACAGTTTCTCGGAGGGAAAAACTGTTTTTT. As protein: CASSFVTSGTVSRREKLFF.

This clone came up once. V gene TRBV11-2 combines with J gene TRBJ2-3, with D unresolved. CDR1 is SGHAT and CDR2 is FQNNGV in the germline V gene. V shed 5 bases and J shed 1 base, with 4 bases lying between them. The CDR3 extends over 12 amino acids. CDR3 protein: CASSQGTDTQYF. CDR3 nucleotide sequence: TGTGCCAGCAGCCAGGGCACAGATACGCAGTATTTT.

The chain recombines TRBV28 with TRBJ1-5; D gene unclear. The germline V gene encodes CDR1 MDHEN and CDR2 SYDVKM. The length of the CDR3 is 14 residues. Trimming left V 3 bases short and J 11 bases short, with 17 bases between. The CDR3 nucleotides read TGTGCCAGCAGTTTCGGGTTCGGAATGGCAGCCCAGCATTTT. Translated: CASSFGFGMAAQHF.

This chain links TRBV29-1 with TRBJ2-1; 7 bases are a match to TRBD2. Germline CDR1 is SQVTM and CDR2 is ANQGSEA. The CDR3 consists of 17 residues. V lost 4 bases to trimming and J lost 5 bases; unmatched junction nucleotides: 17. CDR3 region: CSVAVGPKAGRHNEQFF. In nucleotides, the CDR3 is TGCAGCGTTGCCGTCGGTCCCAAAGCGGGACGTCACAATGAGCAGTTCTTC.